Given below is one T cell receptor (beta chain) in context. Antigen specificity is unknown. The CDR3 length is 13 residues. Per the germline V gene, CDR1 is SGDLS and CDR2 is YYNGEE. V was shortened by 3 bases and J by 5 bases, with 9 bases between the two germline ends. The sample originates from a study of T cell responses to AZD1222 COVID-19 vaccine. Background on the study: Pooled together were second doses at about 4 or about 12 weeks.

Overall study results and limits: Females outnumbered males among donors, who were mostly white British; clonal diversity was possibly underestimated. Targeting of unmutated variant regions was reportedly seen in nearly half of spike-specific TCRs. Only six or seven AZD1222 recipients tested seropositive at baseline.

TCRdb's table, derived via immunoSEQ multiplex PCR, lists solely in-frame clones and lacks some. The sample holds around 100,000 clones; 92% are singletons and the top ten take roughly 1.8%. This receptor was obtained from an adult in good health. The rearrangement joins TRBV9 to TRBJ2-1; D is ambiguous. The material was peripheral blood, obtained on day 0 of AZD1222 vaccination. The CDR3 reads CASSAFGNNEQFF. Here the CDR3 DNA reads TGTGCCAGCAGCGCCTTTGGCAACAATGAGCAGTTCTTC.